Shown below are 16 T cell receptor beta chains from a single sample sequenced in a study of cytomegalovirus exposure and HLA in healthy donors. PCR employed 60 Vbeta and 13 Jbeta primers. Clones were read by immunoSEQ multiplex PCR, and TCRdb kept only the in-frame ones, dropping some. The data contain some 86,000 clones, about 70% of them singletons. Sequenced input: PBMCs. Receptors were obtained from a man younger than 45 in good health and CMV-seronegative.

V and J are TRBV4-3 and TRBJ2-2; D may be TRBD1 (5 bases). The CDR3 covers 15 residues. The V end was cut by 0 bases, the J end by 5 bases, with 10 bases between. Germline V gene lookup returns CDR1 LGHNA and CDR2 YSLEER. The CDR3 sequence is CASSQDQGMTGELFF. In DNA, the CDR3 is TGCGCCAGCAGCCAAGATCAGGGTATGACCGGGGAGCTGTTTTTT.

The CDR3 sequence: CASSSEFSSSYEQYF. The CDR3 coding sequence is TGTGCCAGCAGCTCCGAATTCTCGAGCTCCTACGAGCAGTACTTC. This chain uses TRBV11-1 with TRBJ2-7; no reliable D call. This CDR3 contains 15 residues. CDR1 is SGHAT and CDR2 is FQDESV in the germline V gene (reference sequence). Trimming shortened V by 4 bases and J by 0 bases, and 13 bases separated the two germline ends.

A single count supports this clone. V gene TRBV6-4 combines with J gene TRBJ2-2; the match to TRBD2 covers 10 bases. V lost 7 bases, J lost 4 bases, and 0 bases stayed unmatched. CDR1 MRHNA and CDR2 SNTAGT come from the germline V gene. This CDR3 region has 13 residues. CDR3 amino acids: CASTSGSTGELFF. The CDR3, as DNA: TGTGCCAGCACTAGCGGGAGCACCGGGGAGCTGTTTTTT.

The V call is TRBV7-2, the J call TRBJ1-6; TRBD1 matches 9 bases. The length of the CDR3 is 19 residues. Trimming removed 1 base from V and 0 bases from J; junction bases left unmatched: 7. Germline-derived CDR1 and CDR2 are SGHTA and FQGNSA. CDR3 sequence reads: CASSLGTGGPSSYNSPLHF. Written as DNA, the CDR3 is TGTGCCAGCAGCTTAGGTACAGGGGGCCCTAGCTCCTATAATTCACCCCTCCACTTT.

The chain has TRBV5-6 and TRBJ2-7, with a weak D call TRBD1 (6 bases). The CDR3 is made up of 14 amino acids. The V gene's germline CDR1 is SGHDT and CDR2 YYEEEE. Trimming left V 3 bases short and J 3 bases short, with 13 bases between. For the CDR3, the DNA is TGTGCCAGCAGCTATCGGGACACTCGCTACGAGCAGTACTTC. Protein: CASSYRDTRYEQYF.

The chain recombines TRBV5-4 with TRBJ2-1; the match to TRBD2 covers 8 bases. Germline CDR1 is SGHNT and CDR2 is YYREEE (reference sequence). V shed 0 bases and J 9 bases; nucleotides not matched to a gene: 2. The CDR3 runs to 13 residues. The CDR3 DNA reads as TGTGCCAGCAGCTTGGGGACTAGCTTTGAGCAGTTCTTC. Protein product: CASSLGTSFEQFF.

In its sample, this clone was seen once. The chain couples TRBV30 to TRBJ2-6; D perhaps matches TRBD1 (5 bases). The germline gives CDR1 GTSNPN, CDR2 SVGIG (reference sequence). CDR3 length: 14 residues. V was clipped by 4 bases and J by 3 bases, with 10 bases between them. The DNA of the CDR3 is TGTGCCTGGACCACAGGTTTTGGGGCCAACGTCCTGACTTTC. It translates to CAWTTGFGANVLTF.

This clone was detected a few times. The V call is TRBV5-5, the J call TRBJ1-1; D gene uncertain. Trimming removed 0 bases at V and 5 bases at J, with 14 bases between. Germline V lookup: CDR1 SGHKS, CDR2 YYEKEE (reference sequence). The CDR3 has 15 residues. The CDR3 DNA reads TGTGCCAGCAGCTTGGCAAGGCAGAGGGAAACTGAAGCTTTCTTT. Translation gives CASSLARQRETEAFF.

The sample holds a few counts of this clone. The chain links TRBV7-8 to TRBJ1-5; D gene unclear. This CDR3 is 17 amino acids long. V shed 0 bases and J shed 0 bases, with 12 bases lying between them. Germline V gene sequence: CDR1 SGHVS, CDR2 FQNEAQ. CDR3 DNA sequence: TGTGCCAGCAGCTTAGCGAGGGCGGGTTATAGCAATCAGCCCCAGCATTTT. Translation: CASSLARAGYSNQPQHF.

The V call is TRBV2, the J call TRBJ2-7; D possibly corresponds to TRBD1 (5 bases). Trimming pared 2 bases from V and 1 base from J, leaving 15 bases between. The germline V gene has CDR1 SNHLY and CDR2 FYNNEI. The CDR3 has 16 amino acids. CDR3 in DNA: TGTGCCAGCAGTGAAACCTTGACGACAGCTTCCTACGAGCAGTACTTC. Protein product: CASSETLTTASYEQYF. The full variable domain, in which reference TRBV2 and TRBJ2-7 provide the parts outside the CDR3, is EPEVTQTPSHQVTQMGQEVILRCVPISNHLYFYWYRQILGQKVEFLVSFYNNEISEKSEIFDDQFSVERPDGSNFTLKIRSTKLEDSAMYFCASSETLTTASYEQYFGPGTRLTVT.

This chain links TRBV28 with TRBJ2-2; tentative D call: TRBD2 (5 bases). This CDR3 is 14 amino acids long. The germline V and J ends were trimmed by 3 bases and 4 bases, with 9 bases remaining between them. Germline V CDR1 and CDR2: MDHEN, SYDVKM. The CDR3 DNA reads as TGTGCCAGCAGTTTCTTGGCGGGCACCGGGGAGCTGTTTTTT. It specifies CASSFLAGTGELFF.

This rearrangement joins TRBV7-2 to TRBJ2-7, with TRBD1 matching over 7 bases. The CDR3 covers 14 residues. Per the germline V gene, CDR1 is SGHTA and CDR2 is FQGNSA. Unmatched junction bases numbered 5, after V lost 3 bases and J lost 3 bases. The CDR3 loop reads CASSFRQGLYEQYF. CDR3 in DNA: TGTGCCAGCAGCTTTCGACAGGGTCTCTACGAGCAGTACTTC. The entire variable domain, with the rest obtained from reference TRBV7-2 and TRBJ2-7, is as follows: GAGVSQSPSNKVTEKGKDVELRCDPISGHTALYWYRQSLGQGLEFLIYFQGNSAPDKSGLPSDRFSAERTGGSVSTLTIQRTQQEDSAVYLCASSFRQGLYEQYFGPGTRLTVT.

This rearrangement joins TRBV5-1 to TRBJ2-3; TRBD1 agrees at 10 bases. The germline gives CDR1 SGHRS, CDR2 YFSETQ. V trimming: 2 bases; J trimming: 3 bases; junction bases outside the gene matches: 3. This CDR3 contains 15 residues. The CDR3 sequence is CASSLDRGLTDTQYF. The CDR3 region has the DNA TGCGCCAGCAGCTTAGACAGGGGGCTAACAGATACGCAGTATTTT.

This clone was seen a handful of times. The chain uses TRBV19 and TRBJ2-3; 14 nucleotides line up with TRBD2. Trimming removed 3 bases from V and 6 bases from J; junction bases left unmatched: 2. This CDR3 is built from 15 residues. Per germline, CDR1 LNHDA and CDR2 SQIVND (reference sequence). The chain's CDR3 is CASSIGTSGSDTQYF. The CDR3 DNA reads TGTGCCAGTAGTATTGGGACTAGCGGGAGCGATACGCAGTATTTT.

V usage is TRBV5-1 and J usage is TRBJ2-1; TRBD1 might be the D (7 bases). V dropped 0 bases and J dropped 8 bases, with 12 bases sitting between them. This CDR3 is built from 14 residues. CDR1 is SGHRS, CDR2 YFSETQ, per germline. The CDR3 spells CASSLEGGGDEQFF. The CDR3 DNA reads as TGCGCCAGCAGCTTGGAAGGAGGGGGCGATGAGCAGTTCTTC.

The DNA for the CDR3 is TGCGCCAGCAGCTTGAAGGGGGAAGGAAACACCATATATTTT. It encodes CASSLKGEGNTIYF. The rearrangement uses TRBV5-1 and TRBJ1-3; possible D gene TRBD1, 6 bases. Per the germline V gene, CDR1 is SGHRS and CDR2 is YFSETQ. V lost 1 base and J lost 4, with 9 bases in between. The length of the CDR3 is 14 residues.